The TCR beta chain under discussion was sequenced for a study of blood T cell repertoires in COVID-19. The wider study: Sample material is recorded as cDNA or gDNA derived from T cells, B-cell-depleted T cells, or PBMCs.

The assay was immunoSEQ multiplex PCR, and TCRdb's table has in-frame clones only and misses some. The table has 150,000 to 200,000 clones, about 91% seen once. Germline V lookup: CDR1 MDHEN, CDR2 SYDVKM. The CDR3 has 15 residues. Trimming cost V 2 bases and J 4 bases; bases outside gene matches: 3. The specimen was PBMCs or T cells enriched from blood (not recorded which). The chain couples TRBV28 to TRBJ2-1, with 9 bases that match TRBD1. The clonotype was recovered from a woman aged 18 to 35 who had recovered from COVID-19. Here the CDR3 DNA reads TGTGCCAGCAGTTTAGGGACAGGGAGGTACAATGAGCAGTTCTTC. This codes for CASSLGTGRYNEQFF. The variable domain in full, completed from reference TRBV28 and TRBJ2-1, reads DVKVTQSSRYLVKRTGEKVFLECVQDMDHENMFWYRQDPGLGLRLIYFSYDVKMKEKGDIPEGYSVSREKKERFSLILESASTNQTSMYLCASSLGTGRYNEQFFGPGTRLTVL.